Shown below are 7 T cell receptor beta chains from a single sample sequenced in a study of Graves' ophthalmopathy and Graves' hyperthyroidism. TCR beta CDR3 regions were amplified from RNA transcripts. The workflow started with a first-round RT-PCR run with HTBI primers and then moved on to a second-round multiplex PCR. TCRdb redid the calling of the multiplex PCR reads with MiXCR, one entry per CDR3 protein. The table lists about 400,000 distinct CDR3 sequences, 15% of them singletons. The sample was peripheral blood. The receptors were gathered from a woman between 18 and 29 years old with stable Graves' hyperthyroidism.

This clonotype was seen ten or more times. The chain couples TRBV20-1 to TRBJ2-7; D could derive from TRBD1 or TRBD2 (5 bases each). Looked up from germline, CDR1 is DFQATT and CDR2 is SNEGSKA (reference sequence). V was clipped by 1 base and J by 1 base, with 14 bases between them. The CDR3 length is 15 residues. The CDR3 sequence: CSARGDGTGSYEQYF. Written as DNA, the CDR3 is TGCAGTGCTAGAGGAGATGGGACGGGTTCCTACGAGCAGTACTTC.

In its sample, this clonotype was seen a few times. This chain links TRBV11-1 with TRBJ1-1, with 10 bases aligning to TRBD1. J was trimmed by 2 bases and V by 5 bases; bases with no gene match: 11. CDR1 is SGHAT, CDR2 FQDESV, per germline (reference sequence). The CDR3 sequence is 17 residues long. This chain's CDR3 is CASSLRDRGWENTEAFF. The CDR3 DNA is TGTGCCAGCAGCCTCCGGGACAGGGGCTGGGAAAACACTGAAGCTTTCTTT.

Many counts were recorded for this clonotype. The rearrangement joins TRBV12-3 or TRBV12-4 to TRBJ1-1; possibly TRBD1 for D (6 bases). V lost 5 bases, J lost 12 bases, and 16 bases lay in between. The CDR3 is 12 amino acids. The CDR3 protein is CASSQTYREPFF. CDR3 DNA: TGTGCCAGCAGTCAAACCTACAGGGAACCTTTCTTT.

This clonotype was seen many times. The rearrangement uses TRBV6-1 and TRBJ2-2, with D perhaps given as TRBD1 or TRBD2 (5 bases each). The CDR3 length is 13 residues. Germline CDR1 MNHNS, CDR2 SASEGT. V was pared by 8 bases and J by 7 bases, with 14 bases between. The CDR3 bases are TGTGCCAGCTTCCAGGGAGTGGACGGGGAGCTGTTTTTT. This translates into CASFQGVDGELFF.

This clonotype occurred a few times. The J gene is TRBJ1-1, the V gene TRBV3-1; maybe TRBD1 (5 bases). Trimming took off 1 base at V and 4 bases at J, with 10 bases between the two ends. The germline V gene has CDR1 LGHDT and CDR2 YNNKEL (reference sequence). The CDR3 runs 14 residues. The CDR3 DNA is TGTGCCAGCAGCCAAGCGGGGGGACGCACTGAAGCTTTCTTT. Protein sequence: CASSQAGGRTEAFF.

This clonotype was counted a few times. The V gene is TRBV7-2, the J gene TRBJ2-2, with TRBD2 matching over 7 bases. The CDR3 is 14 residues long. V was clipped by 5 bases and J by 6 bases; unmatched bases: 6. The germline gives CDR1 SGHTA, CDR2 FQGNSA. CDR3 region: CASSVARGSGELFF. The DNA of the CDR3 is TGTGCCAGCAGCGTCGCGCGGGGGTCCGGGGAGCTGTTTTTT.

This clonotype has ten or more counts. V is TRBV6-5 and J is TRBJ1-1, with 8 bases aligning to TRBD1. Germline CDR1 reads MNHEY; CDR2 reads SVGAGI. The J segment lost 10 bases and the V segment lost 6 bases, leaving 10 bases of the junction unmatched. This CDR3 comprises 13 residues. CDR3 residues: CASRGQALWGAFF. CDR3 bases: TGTGCCAGCAGGGGACAGGCCCTTTGGGGAGCTTTCTTT.